This paragraph reports one TCR beta chain. Each CDR3 protein is one row after TCRdb ran MiXCR on the RT-PCR reads. This sample has 400,000 to 450,000 distinct CDR3 sequences; under 20% occur once, and the top ten carry 6.5% to 7.5%. This sample was taken from a study of patients and donors after allogeneic stem cell transplantation. This CDR3 region has 14 residues. The V end was cut by 1 base, the J end by 3 bases, with 9 bases between. Germline V CDR1 and CDR2: LGHDT, YNNKEL (reference sequence). The TCR was taken from a human donor who was either an allogeneic HSCT recipient or a stem cell or donor lymphocyte infusion donor (not recorded which). It is not recorded whose cells these are; they may come from a transplant donor. Sequencing was performed on blood, either unsorted or a sorted T cell fraction (not recorded which). J is TRBJ1-2 and V is TRBV3-1; D gene unclear. The CDR3 DNA is TGTGCCAGCAGCCAAGTCGGAAGAGACTATGGCTACACCTTC. Its translation is CASSQVGRDYGYTF.